This T cell receptor beta chain was retrieved from a study of spatial heterogeneity in lung cancer. Time point here: sample taken at primary tumor resection. No cells were sorted before sequencing. The whole RNA sequenced was extracted from tumor, nontumor lung or frozen PBMC. TCR cDNA molecules each had a unique molecular identifier. TCRdb reprocessed the 5' RACE reads with MiXCR, giving one entry per CDR3 protein. The repertoire holds about 95,000 distinct CDR3 sequences, approximately 8.6% seen once, with about 7% in the top ten. Germline V gives CDR1 SNHLY, CDR2 FYNNEI. The CDR3 spans 13 residues.

The sequence was obtained from a male donor with early-stage non-small cell lung cancer. The chain is built from TRBV2 and TRBJ2-2; TRBD1 is a possible D gene (6 bases). The material sequenced was PBMCs, taken at surgery. CDR3 nucleotides: TGTGCTTTATTGACAGGTCGTAGCGGGGAGCTGTTTTTT. It yields the protein CALLTGRSGELFF.